This T cell receptor beta chain is from a study of CD8 T cells in ankylosing spondylitis. Findings and caveats of the study: It appeared that ankylosing spondylitis blood was characterized by a TCR beta motif of roughly 8 highly homologous variants.

With regard to this clonotype: Its antigen is as yet unknown.

TCRdb recomputed calls from the 5' RACE reads with MiXCR, one row per CDR3 protein. The repertoire holds roughly 470,000 distinct CDR3 sequences, with 20% to 30% as singletons. The V end was cut by 4 bases, the J end by 6 bases, with 11 bases between. Germline CDR1 SGHDT, CDR2 YYEEEE. This CDR3 contains 13 residues. Sample: blood, either unsorted or a sorted T cell fraction (not recorded which). The receptor comes from a male donor with ankylosing spondylitis. The chain couples TRBV5-6 to TRBJ2-1; D unresolved. The CDR3 is CASSLPWGNEQFF. CDR3 DNA: TGTGCCAGCAGCCTACCGTGGGGCAATGAGCAGTTCTTC. Combining the CDR3 with reference TRBV5-6 and TRBJ2-1 gives the whole variable domain DAGVTQSPTHLIKTRGQQVTLRCSPKSGHDTVSWYQQALGQGPQFIFQYYEEEERQRGNFPDRFSGHQFPNYSSELNVNALLLGDSALYLCASSLPWGNEQFFGPGTRLTVL.